The 25 T cell receptor beta chains in this list originate from one sample, sequenced in a study of cytomegalovirus exposure and HLA in healthy donors. The study ran its PCR with 60 Vbeta and 13 Jbeta primers. The method was immunoSEQ multiplex PCR; TCRdb's version includes in-frame clones alone and lacks a portion of them. In the table there are some 150,000 clones, roughly two thirds of which are singletons. What was sequenced was PBMCs. These receptors were collected from a woman aged 25 to 39 in good health and CMV-seronegative.

As regards this clone: This sample also contains other DNA sequences that code for the same CDR3. The rearrangement uses TRBV5-1 and TRBJ2-1, with D maybe TRBD1 (6 bases). There are 15 residues in the CDR3. Trimming cost V 1 base and J 0 bases, with 8 bases left between them. Germline values: CDR1 SGHRS, CDR2 YFSETQ. In DNA, the CDR3 is TGCGCCAGCAGCTTGACGGACAGCTCCTACAATGAGCAGTTCTTC. It encodes CASSLTDSSYNEQFF. Filled out from reference TRBV5-1 and TRBJ2-1, the complete variable domain reads KAGVTQTPRYLIKTRGQQVTLSCSPISGHRSVSWYQQTPGQGLQFLFEYFSETQRNKGNFPGRFSGRQFSNSRSEMNVSTLELGDSALYLCASSLTDSSYNEQFFGPGTRLTVL.

The rearrangement links TRBV6-1 to TRBJ1-5, with D possibly matching TRBD1 (5 bases). The CDR3 contains 13 residues. Trimming left V 2 bases short and J 6 bases short, with 8 bases between. Germline V gene data show CDR1 as MNHNS and CDR2 as SASEGT. This CDR3 is CASSERGAQPQHF. Written as DNA, the CDR3 is TGTGCCAGCAGTGAAAGGGGTGCTCAGCCCCAGCATTTT.

This clone was picked up a small number of times. The chain employs TRBV7-9 and TRBJ2-7; D is unresolved. V was shortened by 2 bases and J by 6 bases, with 14 bases between the two germline ends. The germline V gene has CDR1 SEHNR and CDR2 FQNEAQ (reference sequence). The CDR3 consists of 14 residues. CDR3 loop: CASSLFQSSGEQYF. CDR3 nucleotides: TGTGCCAGCAGCTTATTTCAGAGTTCGGGCGAGCAGTACTTC.

In DNA form, the CDR3 reads TGTGCCAGCAGCCATATTGTGGGACAGGGTCCCGACGAGCAGTACTTC. Its translation: CASSHIVGQGPDEQYF. V usage is TRBV7-6 and J usage is TRBJ2-7; 9 bases are shared with TRBD1. CDR3 size: 16 residues. V lost 5 bases and J lost 5; bases outside the gene matches: 13. Germline lookup yields CDR1 SGHVS and CDR2 FNYEAQ.

V and J are TRBV5-3 and TRBJ1-5; the match to TRBD1 covers 11 bases. TRBV5-3 is an ORF; its function is uncertain. J lost 4 bases, V lost 4 bases, and 4 bases had no gene match. The CDR3 extends over 15 amino acids. For the CDR3, the DNA is TGTGCCAGAAGCCCGGGACAGGGGGGGAATCAGCCCCAGCATTTT. Its translation is CARSPGQGGNQPQHF.

Only a few counts were recorded for this clone. V is TRBV18 and J is TRBJ2-7, with 13 bases that match TRBD2. The ends lost 3 bases at V and 1 base at J; junction bases unmatched: 0. The CDR3 is 15 amino acids. Germline lookup yields CDR1 KGHSH and CDR2 LQKENI. CDR3 coding DNA: TGTGCCAGCTCACCGGGACTAGCGGGATCCTACGAGCAGTACTTC. Protein sequence: CASSPGLAGSYEQYF.

This clone showed up just once. This chain uses TRBV29-1 with TRBJ2-4, with D hard to call. Trimming took 3 bases from V and 4 from J, leaving 10 bases between them. The CDR3 sequence is 13 residues long. CDR1 and CDR2 (germline): SQVTM, ANQGSEA. The CDR3 DNA is TGCAGCGTTGAGGGCGCAGTAAAAAACATTCAGTACTTC. Translation gives CSVEGAVKNIQYF.

CDR3 sequence: CASSPTSGGDTDTQYF. As DNA, the CDR3 is TGTGCCAGCAGCCCGACTAGCGGGGGAGACACAGATACGCAGTATTTT. The chain carries TRBV11-3 and TRBJ2-3, with 12 nucleotides matching TRBD2. This CDR3 is built from 16 residues. Germline CDR1 reads SGHNT; CDR2 reads YENEEA. V lost 5 bases and J lost 2; bases outside the gene matches: 5. The full variable domain, in which reference TRBV11-3 and TRBJ2-3 provide the parts outside the CDR3, is EAGVVQSPRYKIIEKKQPVAFWCNPISGHNTLYWYLQNLGQGPELLIRYENEEAVDDSQLPKDRFSAERLKGVDSTLKIQPAELGDSAVYLCASSPTSGGDTDTQYFGPGTRLTVL.

The chain joins TRBV11-1 to TRBJ1-3, with D hard to call. Trimming stripped 8 bases from V and 0 bases from J, with 11 bases between. The V gene's germline CDR1 is SGHAT and CDR2 FQDESV (reference sequence). The CDR3 runs to 14 residues. DNA of the CDR3: TGTGCCAGCCGGGAGGACCTCTCTGGAAACACCATATATTTT. This gives the protein CASREDLSGNTIYF.

This chain links TRBV30 with TRBJ2-1; 11 bases fit TRBD2. CDR3 size: 15 residues. V lost 4 bases to trimming and J lost 2 bases; unmatched junction nucleotides: 4. The germline V gene encodes CDR1 GTSNPN and CDR2 SVGIG (reference sequence). CDR3 sequence (DNA): TGTGCCTGGATGGGACTAGCGGTTCCCTACAATGAGCAGTTCTTC. Its protein is CAWMGLAVPYNEQFF.

V is TRBV7-9 and J is TRBJ1-1, with 7 nucleotides matching TRBD1. Unmatched junction bases numbered 8, after V lost 5 bases and J lost 2 bases. Per the germline V gene, CDR1 is SEHNR and CDR2 is FQNEAQ (reference sequence). The CDR3 is made up of 15 amino acids. CDR3 loop: CASSPFGTANTEAFF. CDR3 coding DNA: TGTGCCAGCAGCCCATTTGGGACAGCAAACACTGAAGCTTTCTTT.

The chain joins TRBV7-6 to TRBJ1-2; 8 bases line up with TRBD1. Per germline, CDR1 SGHVS and CDR2 FNYEAQ. The length of the CDR3 is 16 residues. V shed 4 bases, J shed 4 bases, and the junction held 11 bases outside the gene matches. The CDR3, as DNA: TGTGCCAGCAGCTCCGGACAGGGCTCTCGGGGCTATGGCTACACCTTC. It codes for CASSSGQGSRGYGYTF.

The V call is TRBV19, the J call TRBJ1-5, with 8 bases identical to TRBD1. The CDR3 length is 14 residues. Germline assignment: CDR1 LNHDA and CDR2 SQIVND (reference sequence). V shed 6 bases, J shed 9 bases, and the junction held 10 bases outside the gene matches. Here the CDR3 reads CASSQKDRAGPQHF. As DNA, the CDR3 is TGTGCCAGTAGCCAAAAGGACAGGGCTGGGCCCCAGCATTTT.

The rearrangement links TRBV5-4 to TRBJ2-6, with a weak D call TRBD2 (7 bases). Germline CDR1 reads SGHNT; CDR2 reads YYREEE (reference sequence). The CDR3 runs 16 residues. Trimming removed 4 bases at V and 4 bases at J, with 15 bases between. The DNA for the CDR3 is TGTGCCAGCAGCAGGGATGGGGGGGCCGGGGCCAACGTCCTGACTTTC. It translates to CASSRDGGAGANVLTF.

This clone was counted only a few times. The chain combines TRBV5-4 with TRBJ2-7; no reliable D call. CDR3 length: 16 residues. In germline, CDR1 is SGHNT, CDR2 YYREEE (reference sequence). The V gene lost 5 bases and the J gene lost 3 bases, with 21 bases spanning the gap. The CDR3 sequence is CASSDPSGTAVYEQYF. CDR3 nucleotide sequence: TGTGCCAGCAGTGATCCCTCAGGTACAGCCGTCTACGAGCAGTACTTC.

The rearrangement uses TRBV5-6 and TRBJ2-3; 8 bases match TRBD2. CDR1 is SGHDT, CDR2 YYEEEE, per germline. V shed 2 bases, J shed 3 bases, and the junction held 5 bases outside the gene matches. The CDR3 length is 15 residues. The CDR3 is CASSLRTSLTDTQYF. For the CDR3, the DNA is TGTGCCAGCAGCTTAAGGACTAGCCTGACAGATACGCAGTATTTT.

The chain is built from TRBV15 and TRBJ2-1, with 7 positions matching TRBD2. The germline V gene encodes CDR1 LNHNV and CDR2 YYDKDF (reference sequence). Trimming took 5 bases from V and 0 from J; bases not matched to a gene: 16. The CDR3 covers 19 residues. The DNA of the CDR3 is TGTGCCACCAGCCTGCAATCTGGGGGGGGTGGAAGCTCCTACAATGAGCAGTTCTTC. It specifies CATSLQSGGGGSSYNEQFF.

The J gene is TRBJ2-1, the V gene TRBV11-1; 8 positions agree with TRBD2. Germline values: CDR1 SGHAT, CDR2 FQDESV (reference sequence). The V and J ends lost 2 bases and 7 bases, in that order; junction bases with no gene match: 10. The CDR3 is made up of 16 amino acids. The CDR3 protein is CASSLTHGSGRNEQFF. The CDR3 DNA reads as TGTGCCAGCAGCTTAACCCATGGGAGCGGGAGAAATGAGCAGTTCTTC. The full variable domain, completed using reference TRBV11-1 and TRBJ2-1, is EAEVAQSPRYKITEKSQAVAFWCDPISGHATLYWYRQILGQGPELLVQFQDESVVDDSQLPKDRFSAERLKGVDSTLKIQPAELGDSAMYLCASSLTHGSGRNEQFFGPGTRLTVL.

The chain recombines TRBV4-3 with TRBJ1-2; the match to TRBD1 covers 8 bases. Germline V CDR1 and CDR2: LGHNA, YSLEER. The CDR3 contains 18 residues. The V segment lost 0 bases and the J segment 4 bases; nucleotides outside the gene matches: 13. DNA of the CDR3: TGCGCCAGCAGCCAAGATCTATCGGACAGGGAGAGGGCCTATGGCTACACCTTC. Its protein product is CASSQDLSDRERAYGYTF.

The chain carries TRBV6-1 and TRBJ2-1; 16 bases are a match to TRBD2. This CDR3 contains 15 residues. Germline V gene data show CDR1 as MNHNS and CDR2 as SASEGT. Trimming removed 8 bases from V and 7 bases from J; junction bases left unmatched: 5. The CDR3 spells CASAGGLAGGNEQFF. For the CDR3, the DNA is TGTGCCAGCGCAGGGGGACTAGCGGGAGGGAATGAGCAGTTCTTC.

V usage is TRBV5-4 and J usage is TRBJ2-5; 11 nucleotides line up with TRBD2. Matching the DNA end better, TRBJ2-7 makes the J call doubtful. Per the germline V gene, CDR1 is SGHNT and CDR2 is YYREEE (reference sequence). The CDR3 consists of 16 residues. The CDR3 DNA is TGTGCCAGCAGCTTGTTAACTAGCGGGAGAAAGTTCGAGCAGTACTTC. It specifies CASSLLTSGRKFEQYF.

This chain uses TRBV6-6 with TRBJ2-3, with TRBD2 matching over 10 bases. CDR1 and CDR2 (germline): MNHNY, SVGAGI (reference sequence). V lost 10 bases, J lost 4 bases, and 5 bases stayed unmatched. The CDR3 length is 13 residues. The CDR3 DNA reads TGTGCCACTTTAGCGGGGGGATCAGATACGCAGTATTTT. Its protein product is CATLAGGSDTQYF.

The chain carries TRBV7-8 and TRBJ2-5, with TRBD2 identical over 7 bases. Trimming took 3 bases from V and 1 from J; bases not matched to a gene: 5. CDR3 length: 15 amino acids. The germline V gene encodes CDR1 SGHVS and CDR2 FQNEAQ. In DNA, the CDR3 is TGTGCCAGCAGCTTCGGACTAGTAGGCCAAGAGACCCAGTACTTC. Amino acid sequence: CASSFGLVGQETQYF.

This chain connects TRBV28 to TRBJ1-2; 9 bases map to TRBD1. This CDR3 contains 15 residues. The germline V gene has CDR1 MDHEN and CDR2 SYDVKM. Trimming cost V 5 bases and J 4 bases; bases outside gene matches: 8. The CDR3 protein is CASSPRTGEVYGYTF. Written as DNA, the CDR3 is TGTGCCAGCAGTCCTCGGACAGGGGAAGTCTATGGCTACACCTTC.

As regards this clone: Other DNA sequences within the sample encode an identical CDR3. V is TRBV5-1 and J is TRBJ1-1, with a tentative D call TRBD1 (5 bases). Between the trimmed V and J ends, which lost 0 bases and 4 bases, there was a span of 10 bases. CDR3 size: 14 residues. Germline values: CDR1 SGHRS, CDR2 YFSETQ. The CDR3 sequence: CASSLEGRGTEAFF. CDR3 nucleotides: TGCGCCAGCAGCTTGGAGGGGCGGGGCACTGAAGCTTTCTTT.